The present T cell receptor beta chain was sequenced within a study of spatial heterogeneity in lung cancer. As for the study in general: Available follow-up PBMC samples, collected a median of approximately two years post-resection, were sequenced.

As to time point: blood at routine non-recurrence follow-up after resection. Researchers sequenced whole RNA taken from tumor, nontumor lung or frozen PBMC without sorting. This clonotype was seen repeatedly, ten times or more. From germline, CDR1 is LNHNV and CDR2 YYDKDF (reference sequence). Between the trimmed V and J ends, which lost 0 bases and 2 bases, there was a span of 11 bases. This CDR3 comprises 15 residues. Every molecule of TCR cDNA had its own unique molecular identifier. In TCRdb, the 5' RACE reads were re-called with MiXCR into one record per CDR3 protein. This sample yields approximately 110,000 distinct CDR3 sequences, of which 9.5% to 14% are seen a single time; approximately 24% belongs to the top ten.

V and J are TRBV15 and TRBJ2-7; no firm D call. The clonotype originates from a female donor with early-stage non-small cell lung cancer. Sequencing used PBMCs, obtained at follow-up. CDR3 loop: CATSRDERPPYEQYF. The CDR3 DNA reads TGTGCCACCAGCAGAGATGAGAGACCCCCCTACGAGCAGTACTTC.